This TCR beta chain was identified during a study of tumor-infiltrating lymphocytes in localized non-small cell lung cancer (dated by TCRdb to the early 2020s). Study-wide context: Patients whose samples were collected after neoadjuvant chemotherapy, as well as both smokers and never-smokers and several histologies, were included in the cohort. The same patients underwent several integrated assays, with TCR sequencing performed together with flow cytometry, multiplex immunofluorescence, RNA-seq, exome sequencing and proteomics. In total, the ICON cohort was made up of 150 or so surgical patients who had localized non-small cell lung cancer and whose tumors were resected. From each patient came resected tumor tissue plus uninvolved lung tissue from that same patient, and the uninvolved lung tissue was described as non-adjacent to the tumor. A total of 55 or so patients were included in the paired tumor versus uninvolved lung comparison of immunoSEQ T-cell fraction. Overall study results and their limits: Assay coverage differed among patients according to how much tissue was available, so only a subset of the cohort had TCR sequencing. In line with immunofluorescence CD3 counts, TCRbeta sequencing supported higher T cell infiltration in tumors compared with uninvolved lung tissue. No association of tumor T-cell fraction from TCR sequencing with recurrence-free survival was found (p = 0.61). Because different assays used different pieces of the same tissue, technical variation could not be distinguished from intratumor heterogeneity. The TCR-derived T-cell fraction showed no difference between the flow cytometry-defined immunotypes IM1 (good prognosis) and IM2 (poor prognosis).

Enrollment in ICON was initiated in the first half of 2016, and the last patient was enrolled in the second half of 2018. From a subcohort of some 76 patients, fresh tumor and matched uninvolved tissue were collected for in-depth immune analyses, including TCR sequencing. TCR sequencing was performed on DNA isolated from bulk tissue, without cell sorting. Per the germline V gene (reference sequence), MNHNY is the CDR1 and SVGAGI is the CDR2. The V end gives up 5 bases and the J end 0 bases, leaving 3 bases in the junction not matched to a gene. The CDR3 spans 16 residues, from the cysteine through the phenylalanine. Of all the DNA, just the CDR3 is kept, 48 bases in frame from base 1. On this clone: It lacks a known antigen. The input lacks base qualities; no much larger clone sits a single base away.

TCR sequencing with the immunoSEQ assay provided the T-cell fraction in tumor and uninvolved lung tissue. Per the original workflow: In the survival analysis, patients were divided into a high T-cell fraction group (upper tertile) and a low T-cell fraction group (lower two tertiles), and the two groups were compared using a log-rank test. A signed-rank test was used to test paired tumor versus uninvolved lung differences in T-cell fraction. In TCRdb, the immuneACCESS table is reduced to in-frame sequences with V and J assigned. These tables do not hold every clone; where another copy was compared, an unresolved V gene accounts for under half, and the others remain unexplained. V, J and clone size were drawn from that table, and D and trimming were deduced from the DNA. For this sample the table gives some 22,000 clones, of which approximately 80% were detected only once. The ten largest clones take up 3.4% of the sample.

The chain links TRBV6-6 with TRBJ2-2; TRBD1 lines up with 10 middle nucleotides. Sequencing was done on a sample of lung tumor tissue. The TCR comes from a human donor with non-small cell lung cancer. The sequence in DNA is TGTGCCAGCAGTCGCGGACAGGGGGCGAACACCGGGGAGCTGTTTTTT. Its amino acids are CASSRGQGANTGELFF.